This T cell receptor (beta chain) was sequenced during a study of shared clonotypes between healthy human individuals (dated by TCRdb to 2020 to 2022). Regarding the study in general: The cohort included a few men and a couple of women between 18 and 49 years of age. For each donor, CD4 naive and CD4 memory were each given three plates, CD8 naive was given two plates, and CD8 memory was given one plate. The study deeply sequenced blood TCR repertoires of about 5 healthy adults to estimate repertoire size and the extent of clonotype sharing between individuals. Different laboratories and diverse techniques were used to prepare libraries and sequence TCR repertoires, to increase sequencing depth and limit assay-specific biases. Each donor's leukapheresis produced roughly between about 0.85 and 10 billion PBMCs. Overall study outcomes, separate from this receptor: Compared with non-shared clonotypes, clonotypes shared by all four sorted-subset donors had higher generation probabilities. Even with the large sequencing depth, rarefaction of the sorted-subset datasets indicated that sequencing was incomplete. Across four donors, approximately 5% of naive CD4, 3% to 4% of naive CD8, 2% to 2.5% of memory CD4, and under 0.45% of memory CD8 clonotypes were shared. Only blood was sampled, and tissue TCR repertoires likely differ from those in blood. Naive subsets generally had larger estimated clonotype richness than memory subsets. Pairwise subsampling indicated that sequencing depth was expected to affect the degree of clonotype sharing among donors. Because the study included a small number of donors, the genetic and exposure-history diversity represented was limited.

Using the deep immunoSEQ assay, TCR CDR3 regions were amplified from genomic DNA by multiplex PCR. Extracted genomic DNA from each cell subset was distributed evenly across all wells of several immunoSEQ 96-well plates, and each plate was treated as a replicate. For sorted subsets, each replicate PCR was loaded with 200 ng genomic DNA, equivalent to 30,000 or so T cell genomes. The purified libraries were quantified using a Qubit 3.0 fluorometer, sized with a Bioanalyzer 2100, and then quantified again using the KAPA Library Quantification kit. Each immunoSEQ 96-well plate was sequenced on its own single-read 150-cycle Illumina NextSeq 550 flow cell. For the original study's pipeline: The immunoSEQ output contained only junctional sequences without quality scores, so filtering could not match that applied to full-length reads. Sequences were annotated with PyIR, a Python wrapper for IgBLAST v1.9, using IMGT germline references to assign V/J genes and CDR3. Reads were removed for weak V/J assignments (E-value above 1e-6), missing CDR3, stop codons, out-of-frame junctions, or ambiguous translated residues. V3J clonotypes were defined as sequences sharing an identical inferred V gene, J gene, and CDR3 amino acid sequence. Percentage overlap between repertoires was calculated by dividing the number of shared unique clonotypes by the size of the smaller repertoire. Three approaches were used to assess repertoire richness: RTK rarefaction, the Chao1 estimator, and Recon v2.1 estimates of unobserved clonotypes. For all TCRbeta clonotypes obtained by the gDNA method from a few donors, generation probabilities were computed with OLGA. Here the immuneACCESS table is served through TCRdb, limited to in-frame sequences with V and J called. Missing clones are a known gap in these copies; in checked studies unresolved V genes cover under half, and the rest lacks a known reason. The D gene and trimming were derived from the DNA, and the V and J assignments and clone size from that table. In this sample the table shows around 550,000 clones, approximately 95% of which occur a single time. Together, the top ten hold approximately 0.11% of the sample.

Of note for this clone: Its antigen is still unknown. No much larger clone is present one base from it, and per-base qualities are unavailable. This same CDR3 is encoded by further DNA sequences in the sample.

The germline V gene encodes CDR1 MNHEY and CDR2 SMNVEV (reference sequence). V drops 3 bases and J drops 2 bases, leaving 10 bases in between. From its cysteine to its phenylalanine, the CDR3 spans 14 amino acids. Left in the record is the CDR3 DNA by itself, 42 bases read in frame from the first base. CD8 naive samples were obtained by positive selection for CCR7 among CD45RO-negative cells, yielding a CD45RA+CCR7+ population from which TemRA cells were excluded. Donors were healthy HIV-negative adults with no recently reported acute infections or vaccinations. Every donor was a Caucasian adult residing in Nashville, Tennessee, USA. Blood was collected by leukapheresis, and PBMCs were isolated by Ficoll-Histopaque density gradient centrifugation and then cryopreserved in liquid nitrogen vapor phase. Analytical flow cytometry was used to check the purity and quantity of every magnetically sorted T cell population. From each sorted fraction, genomic DNA was isolated and quantified by UV absorbance on a Nanodrop 2000c.

The source of this sequence is a woman aged 30 to 39 in good health. Sequencing was performed on naive CD8+ T cells sorted from blood. What this sample's cell subset or site label stands for: CD45RA+CCR7+. The chain was built from TRBV27 and TRBJ1-1, with TRBD1 tentatively as D gene (6 bases match). CDR3 reads: CASSLRTANTEAFF. The DNA sequence is TGTGCCAGCAGTTTGAGGACAGCAAACACTGAAGCTTTCTTT.